This T cell receptor beta chain was observed in a study of T cells in Graves' hyperthyroidism and ophthalmopathy. Amplified regions were TCR beta CDR3 sequences from RNA transcripts. The HTBI primer set served for first-round RT-PCR of the TCR CDR3. TCRdb called the multiplex PCR reads again in MiXCR, with one record for every CDR3 protein. This table holds roughly 350,000 distinct CDR3 sequences, over 11% found once. This clonotype was seen at least ten times. Sequencing was performed on blood. The clonotype was recovered from a woman aged 25-40 years with Graves' hyperthyroidism.

CDR3 amino acids: CASSSLGTSYEQYF. CDR3 nucleotide sequence: TGTGCCAGCAGTTCATTAGGGACTAGCTACGAGCAGTACTTC. The chain employs TRBV28 and TRBJ2-7; TRBD2 aligns across 8 bases. Germline trimming cut 4 bases from V and 3 bases from J; bases unmatched to any gene: 5. This CDR3 has 14 amino acids. CDR1 is MDHEN, CDR2 SYDVKM, per germline.